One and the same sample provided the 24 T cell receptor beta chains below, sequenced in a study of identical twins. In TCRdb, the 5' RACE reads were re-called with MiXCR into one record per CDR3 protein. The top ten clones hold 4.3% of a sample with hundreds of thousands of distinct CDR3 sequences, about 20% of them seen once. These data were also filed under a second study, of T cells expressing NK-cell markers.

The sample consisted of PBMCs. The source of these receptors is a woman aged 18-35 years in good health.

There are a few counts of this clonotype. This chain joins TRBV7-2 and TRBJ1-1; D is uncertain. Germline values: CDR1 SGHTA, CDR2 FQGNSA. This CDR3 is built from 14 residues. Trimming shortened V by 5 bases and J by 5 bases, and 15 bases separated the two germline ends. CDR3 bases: TGTGCCAGCAGCCCCTGGTGGGATCAAACTGAAGCTTTCTTT. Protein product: CASSPWWDQTEAFF.

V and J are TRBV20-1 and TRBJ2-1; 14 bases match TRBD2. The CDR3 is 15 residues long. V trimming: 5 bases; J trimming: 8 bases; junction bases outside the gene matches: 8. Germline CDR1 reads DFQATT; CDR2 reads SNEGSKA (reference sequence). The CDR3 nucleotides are TGCAGTGCTCCGCGGACTAGCGGGAGGAGGGATGAGCAGTTCTTC. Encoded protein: CSAPRTSGRRDEQFF.

CDR3 coding DNA: TGCGCCAGCAGCTCCTACTACCGCCAAGACTACAATGAGCAGTTCTTC. It translates to CASSSYYRQDYNEQFF. This rearrangement joins TRBV5-1 to TRBJ2-1; D not resolved. Trimming took off 3 bases at V and 3 bases at J, with 16 bases between the two ends. Per germline, CDR1 SGHRS and CDR2 YFSETQ. CDR3 size: 16 residues.

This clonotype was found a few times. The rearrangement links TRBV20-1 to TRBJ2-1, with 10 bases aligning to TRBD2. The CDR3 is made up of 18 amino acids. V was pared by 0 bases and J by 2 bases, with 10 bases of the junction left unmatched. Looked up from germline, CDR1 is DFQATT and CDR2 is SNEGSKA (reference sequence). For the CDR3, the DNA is TGCAGTGCTAGAGATTCTGGGCTAGCGGGAGTTGCCTACAATGAGCAGTTCTTC. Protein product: CSARDSGLAGVAYNEQFF.

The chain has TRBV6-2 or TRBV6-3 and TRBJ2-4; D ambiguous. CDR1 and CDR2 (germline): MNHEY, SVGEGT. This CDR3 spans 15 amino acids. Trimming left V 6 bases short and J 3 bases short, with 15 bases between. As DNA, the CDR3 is TGTGCCAGCAGCCCCGACACAACCAACAAAAACATTCAGTACTTC. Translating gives CASSPDTTNKNIQYF.

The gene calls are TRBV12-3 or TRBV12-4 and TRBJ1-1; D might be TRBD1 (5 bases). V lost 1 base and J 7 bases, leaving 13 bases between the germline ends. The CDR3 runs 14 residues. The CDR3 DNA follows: TGTGCCAGCAGTTTAGGGGTCGCAGGGAATGAAGCTTTCTTT. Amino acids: CASSLGVAGNEAFF.

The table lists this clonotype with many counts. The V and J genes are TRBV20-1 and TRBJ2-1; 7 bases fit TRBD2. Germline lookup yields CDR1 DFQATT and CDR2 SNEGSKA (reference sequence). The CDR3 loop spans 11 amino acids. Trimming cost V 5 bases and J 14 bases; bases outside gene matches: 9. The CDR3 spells CSAQSGNLEFF. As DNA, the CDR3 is TGCAGTGCTCAAAGCGGGAATCTAGAGTTCTTC.

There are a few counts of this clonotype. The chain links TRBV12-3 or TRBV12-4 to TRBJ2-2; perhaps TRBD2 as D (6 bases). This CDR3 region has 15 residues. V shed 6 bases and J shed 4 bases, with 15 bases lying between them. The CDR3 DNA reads TGTGCCAGCAGATCCGTAGCGGACCTCACCGGGGAGCTGTTTTTT. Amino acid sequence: CASRSVADLTGELFF.

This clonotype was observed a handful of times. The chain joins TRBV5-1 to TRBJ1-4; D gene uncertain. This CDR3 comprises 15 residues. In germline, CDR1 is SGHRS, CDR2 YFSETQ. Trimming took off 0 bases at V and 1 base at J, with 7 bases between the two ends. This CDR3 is CASSLAKGTNEKLFF. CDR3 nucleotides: TGCGCCAGCAGCTTGGCCAAGGGAACTAATGAAAAACTGTTTTTT. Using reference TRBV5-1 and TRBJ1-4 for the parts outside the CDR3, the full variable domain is KAGVTQTPRYLIKTRGQQVTLSCSPISGHRSVSWYQQTPGQGLQFLFEYFSETQRNKGNFPGRFSGRQFSNSRSEMNVSTLELGDSALYLCASSLAKGTNEKLFFGSGTQLSVL.

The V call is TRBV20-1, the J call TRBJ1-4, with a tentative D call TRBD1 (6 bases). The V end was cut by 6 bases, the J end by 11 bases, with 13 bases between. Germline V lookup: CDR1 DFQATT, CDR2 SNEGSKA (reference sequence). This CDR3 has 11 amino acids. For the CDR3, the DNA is TGCAGTGCCGGGACAACTTCGAAACTGTTTTTT. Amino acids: CSAGTTSKLFF.

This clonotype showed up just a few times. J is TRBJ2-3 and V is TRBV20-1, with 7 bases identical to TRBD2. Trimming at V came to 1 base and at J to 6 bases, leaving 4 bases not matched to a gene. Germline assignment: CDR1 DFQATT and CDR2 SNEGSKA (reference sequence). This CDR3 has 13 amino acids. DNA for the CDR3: TGCAGTGCTAGAGCGGGAGGTTACGATACGCAGTATTTT. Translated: CSARAGGYDTQYF.

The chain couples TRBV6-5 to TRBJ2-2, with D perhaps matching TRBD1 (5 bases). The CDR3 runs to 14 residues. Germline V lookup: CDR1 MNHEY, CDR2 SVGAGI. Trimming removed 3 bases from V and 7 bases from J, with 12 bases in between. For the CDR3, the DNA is TGTGCCAGCAGTTATTGGGGCACCCACGGGGAGCTGTTTTTT. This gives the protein CASSYWGTHGELFF.

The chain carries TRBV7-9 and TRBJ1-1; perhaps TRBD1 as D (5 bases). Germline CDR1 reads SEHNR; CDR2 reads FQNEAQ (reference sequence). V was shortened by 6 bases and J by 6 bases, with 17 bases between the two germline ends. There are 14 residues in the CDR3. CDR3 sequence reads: CASSFTGGGAEAFF. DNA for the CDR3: TGTGCCAGCAGTTTTACAGGCGGAGGCGCTGAAGCTTTCTTT.

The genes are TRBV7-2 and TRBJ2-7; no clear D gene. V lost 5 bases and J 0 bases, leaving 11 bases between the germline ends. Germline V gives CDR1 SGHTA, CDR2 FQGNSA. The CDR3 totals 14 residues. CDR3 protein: CASSLLVGSYEQYF. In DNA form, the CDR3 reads TGTGCCAGCAGCCTCCTTGTGGGCTCCTACGAGCAGTACTTC.

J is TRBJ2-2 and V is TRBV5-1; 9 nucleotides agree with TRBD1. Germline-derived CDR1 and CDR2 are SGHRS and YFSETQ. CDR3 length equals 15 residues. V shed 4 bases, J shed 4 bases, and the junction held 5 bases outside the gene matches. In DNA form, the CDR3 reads TGCGCCAGCAGCCCGGGACAGGGTGTCACCGGGGAGCTGTTTTTT. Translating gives CASSPGQGVTGELFF. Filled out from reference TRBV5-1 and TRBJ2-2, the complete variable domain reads KAGVTQTPRYLIKTRGQQVTLSCSPISGHRSVSWYQQTPGQGLQFLFEYFSETQRNKGNFPGRFSGRQFSNSRSEMNVSTLELGDSALYLCASSPGQGVTGELFFGEGSRLTVL.

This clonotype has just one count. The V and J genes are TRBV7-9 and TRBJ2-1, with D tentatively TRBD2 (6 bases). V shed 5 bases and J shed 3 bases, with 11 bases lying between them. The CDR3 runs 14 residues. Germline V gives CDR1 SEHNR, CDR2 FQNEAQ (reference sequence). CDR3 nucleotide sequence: TGTGCCAGCAGCGTCTACGGGGGCTACAATGAGCAGTTCTTC. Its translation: CASSVYGGYNEQFF.

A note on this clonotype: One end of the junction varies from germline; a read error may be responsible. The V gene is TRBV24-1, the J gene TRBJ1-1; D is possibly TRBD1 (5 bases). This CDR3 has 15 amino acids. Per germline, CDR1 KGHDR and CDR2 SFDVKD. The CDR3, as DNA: TGTGCCACCAGTGCCGTGGACACCAGGGAGACTGAAGCTTACTTT. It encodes CATSAVDTRETEAYF.

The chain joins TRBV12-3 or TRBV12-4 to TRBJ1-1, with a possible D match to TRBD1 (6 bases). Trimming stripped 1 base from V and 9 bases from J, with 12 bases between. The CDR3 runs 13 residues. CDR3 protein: CASSLGGQQKAFF. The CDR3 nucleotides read TGTGCCAGCAGTTTAGGTGGACAGCAGAAAGCTTTCTTT.

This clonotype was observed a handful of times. DNA for the CDR3: TGCGCCAGCAGTGAAAGGGTTACTAGCACAGATACGCAGTATTTT. Translating gives CASSERVTSTDTQYF. The chain employs TRBV10-1 and TRBJ2-3; D gene ambiguous. CDR1 is WNHNN, CDR2 SYGVQD, per germline (reference sequence). This CDR3 has 15 residues. V shed 3 bases and J shed 0 bases, with 10 bases lying between them.

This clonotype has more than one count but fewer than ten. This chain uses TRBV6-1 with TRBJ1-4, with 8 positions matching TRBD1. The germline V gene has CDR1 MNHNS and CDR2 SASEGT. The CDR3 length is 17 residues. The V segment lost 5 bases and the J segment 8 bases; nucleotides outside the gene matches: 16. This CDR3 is CASSLRENRGIMEKLFF. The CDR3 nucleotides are TGTGCCAGCAGTCTTCGAGAAAACAGGGGGATAATGGAAAAACTGTTTTTT.

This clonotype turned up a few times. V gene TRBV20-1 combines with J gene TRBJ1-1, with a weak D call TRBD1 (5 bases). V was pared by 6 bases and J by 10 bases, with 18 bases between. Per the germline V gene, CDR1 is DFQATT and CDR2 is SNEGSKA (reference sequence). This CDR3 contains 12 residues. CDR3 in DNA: TGCAGTGCGGGTTTAATAGGGACCGGAGCTTTCTTT. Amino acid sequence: CSAGLIGTGAFF.

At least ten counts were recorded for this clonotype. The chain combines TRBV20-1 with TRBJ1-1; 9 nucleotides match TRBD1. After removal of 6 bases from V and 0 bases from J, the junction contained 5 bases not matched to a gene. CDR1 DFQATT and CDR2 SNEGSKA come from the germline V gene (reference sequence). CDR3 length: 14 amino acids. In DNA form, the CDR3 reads TGCAGTGCCAGGGACAGGGCCTTGAACACTGAAGCTTTCTTT. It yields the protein CSARDRALNTEAFF.

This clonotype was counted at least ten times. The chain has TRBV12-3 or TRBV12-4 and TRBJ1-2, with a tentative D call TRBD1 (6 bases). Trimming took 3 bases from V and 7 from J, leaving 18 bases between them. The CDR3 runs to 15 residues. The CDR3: CASSFWAGEEAGYTF. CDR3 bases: TGTGCCAGCAGTTTTTGGGCAGGGGAAGAGGCTGGCTACACCTTC.

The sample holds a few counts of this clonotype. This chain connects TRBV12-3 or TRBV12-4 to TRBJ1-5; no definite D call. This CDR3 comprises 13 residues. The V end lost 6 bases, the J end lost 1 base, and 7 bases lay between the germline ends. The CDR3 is CASRALSNQPQHF. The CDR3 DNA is TGTGCCAGCAGAGCCTTAAGCAATCAGCCCCAGCATTTT.